This TCR beta chain was documented in a study of Graves' ophthalmopathy and Graves' hyperthyroidism. Looking at the study overall: Hyperthyroidism showing no ophthalmopathy within 18 months of follow-up was stable.

Transcripts of RNA were the source for amplifying TCR beta CDR3 regions. An initial RT-PCR round employing HTBI primers preceded a second-round multiplex PCR. A single record per CDR3 protein comes from TCRdb applying MiXCR to the multiplex PCR reads. The repertoire holds over a million distinct CDR3 sequences, with about two fifths as singletons. The CDR3 numbers 8 amino acids, ends counted. CDR1 and CDR2 from the germline V gene are SQVTM and ANQGSEA. Turning to this clonotype: The CDR3 does not end in the conserved phenylalanine or tryptophan, so this is likely a read error. It is unclear where the CDR3 begins or ends on the DNA, so no DNA is shown, and the CDR3 is as TCRdb lists it.

J is TRBJ1-4 and V is TRBV29-1; TRBD1, the table's D call, lacks a check against the DNA. The sequence was obtained from an adult man with Graves' hyperthyroidism. Material for sequencing was peripheral blood or thyroid tissue (not recorded which). CDR3 residues: CSVEVGAV.